These 12 T cell receptor beta chains came from one sample sequenced in a study of regulatory T cells in long-lasting Graves disease. Indicated time point: newly diagnosed GD, antithyroid drugs for less than 3 months. PBMCs were the source of the RNA used for TCR sequencing. Construction of the TCR beta libraries employed iRepertoire HTBI primers in conjunction with Arm-PCR of CDR3 regions. Each CDR3 protein gets one entry after TCRdb re-called the multiplex PCR reads with MiXCR. This table has hundreds of thousands of distinct CDR3 sequences, 16% appearing once. These data were also reused for a study on T cells in Graves' hyperthyroidism and ophthalmopathy.

This specimen was peripheral blood mononuclear cells (PBMCs), taken at new diagnosis, from a patient treated with antithyroid drugs. Every receptor here comes from a middle-aged woman with Graves disease.

This clonotype was seen many times. The chain recombines TRBV6-4 with TRBJ1-6; possibly TRBD1 for D (6 bases). The ends were cut back, 5 bases at V and 1 base at J, with 9 bases in the middle. The CDR3 covers 15 residues. Per the germline V gene, CDR1 is MRHNA and CDR2 is SNTAGT. The CDR3 sequence: CASSPQGSYNSPLHF. The CDR3 nucleotides are TGTGCCAGCAGTCCACAGGGTTCCTATAATTCACCCCTCCACTTT.

This rearrangement joins TRBV19 to TRBJ2-2, with 9 bases that match TRBD2. The CDR3 is made up of 16 amino acids. CDR1 is LNHDA and CDR2 is SQIVND in the germline V gene (reference sequence). V dropped 4 bases and J dropped 4; count of bases not matched to a gene: 7. The CDR3 loop is CASSTSGGPSTGELFF. Here the CDR3 DNA reads TGTGCCAGTAGTACGAGCGGGGGGCCGAGCACCGGGGAGCTGTTTTTT.

About this clonotype: A read error may be the cause here, since a much bigger clone is one base away. This chain links TRBV7-3 with TRBJ2-2; 9 bases line up with TRBD1. This CDR3 has 17 residues. Per germline, CDR1 SGHTA and CDR2 FQGTGA. The CDR3 reads CASSLTPGTGNTGELLF. CDR3 nucleotides: TGTGCCAGCAGCTTAACTCCAGGGACAGGGAACACCGGGGAGCTGCTTTTT.

This clonotype was counted many times. The chain employs TRBV2 and TRBJ2-3, with D perhaps being TRBD1 or TRBD2 (5 bases each). Germline CDR1 and CDR2: SNHLY and FYNNEI. The CDR3 is made up of 15 amino acids. V was clipped by 6 bases and J by 1 base, with 14 bases between them. CDR3 sequence: CASSEQGTGTDTQYF. CDR3 DNA sequence: TGTGCCAGCAGCGAACAAGGGACCGGCACAGATACGCAGTATTTT.

This clonotype has a count of ten or more. The chain joins TRBV15 to TRBJ2-7, with D possibly matching TRBD2 (6 bases). Trimming took off 1 base at V and 4 bases at J, with 14 bases between the two ends. In germline, CDR1 is LNHNV, CDR2 YYDKDF (reference sequence). The CDR3 is 15 amino acids. The CDR3 nucleotides are TGTGCCACCAGCAGAGCGGGAGCCAGGGCGTACGAGCAGTACTTC. It is translated as CATSRAGARAYEQYF.

This clonotype was found a few times. The chain's CDR3 is CATSGQYNEQFF. The CDR3 bases are TGTGCCACCTCGGGACAGTACAATGAGCAGTTCTTC. The chain joins TRBV15 to TRBJ2-1; 7 bases are shared with TRBD1. This CDR3 contains 12 residues. The germline V gene has CDR1 LNHNV and CDR2 YYDKDF (reference sequence). Trimming at V came to 8 bases and at J to 4 bases, leaving 2 bases not matched to a gene.

This clonotype was counted many times. This rearrangement joins TRBV2 to TRBJ1-1; 10 bases match TRBD1. After removal of 4 bases from V and 8 bases from J, the junction contained 16 bases not matched to a gene. Per the germline V gene, CDR1 is SNHLY and CDR2 is FYNNEI. This CDR3 has 17 residues. The CDR3 reads CASSVLRMGTGATEAFF. For the CDR3, the DNA is TGTGCCAGCAGTGTCTTACGCATGGGGACAGGGGCGACAGAAGCTTTCTTT.

This clonotype showed up many times. The chain has TRBV5-1 and TRBJ1-1; the match to TRBD1 covers 9 bases. This CDR3 contains 14 residues. Unmatched junction bases numbered 4, after V lost 3 bases and J lost 4 bases. Germline CDR1 reads SGHRS; CDR2 reads YFSETQ. CDR3 in DNA: TGCGCCAGCAGCTCGAACAGGGGGCCCACTGAAGCTTTCTTT. Its translation is CASSSNRGPTEAFF.

This clonotype was observed many times. The chain combines TRBV3-1 with TRBJ1-6, with 8 bases matching TRBD1. The CDR3 sequence is 14 residues long. V was clipped by 3 bases and J by 10 bases; unmatched bases: 5. The germline gives CDR1 LGHDT, CDR2 YNNKEL (reference sequence). The CDR3 region is CASSHTDRESPLHF. CDR3 bases: TGTGCCAGCAGCCATACGGACAGGGAATCACCCCTCCACTTT.

This clonotype was found a few times. No conserved phenylalanine or tryptophan is present at the end of the CDR3, so a read error is the likely explanation. The genes are TRBV12-3 or TRBV12-4 and TRBJ2-3; D uncertain. The CDR3 extends over 13 amino acids. Trimming took 2 bases from V and 5 from J, leaving 8 bases between them. The CDR3 is CASSLSRGDTQYS. Written as DNA, the CDR3 is TGTGCCAGCAGTTTAAGCCGTGGAGATACGCAGTATTCT.

This clonotype occurred many times. The chain uses TRBV11-3 and TRBJ2-3; D is uncertain. Germline V gene data show CDR1 as SGHNT and CDR2 as YENEEA. The CDR3 runs to 14 residues. Trimming removed 3 bases from V and 1 base from J, with 8 bases in between. The chain's CDR3 is CASSFEQRTDTQYF. The CDR3 DNA reads TGTGCCAGCAGCTTCGAACAGCGCACAGATACGCAGTATTTT.

The V call is TRBV12-3 or TRBV12-4, the J call TRBJ2-1; the match to TRBD1 covers 8 bases. The CDR3 runs to 14 residues. V was pared by 3 bases and J by 2 bases, with 0 bases of the junction left unmatched. CDR3 coding DNA: TGTGCCAGCAGTTTCAGGGGGCCCTACAATGAGCAGTTCTTC. It yields the protein CASSFRGPYNEQFF.